This T cell receptor beta chain was recovered during a study of blood T cells in healthy people across ages (dated by TCRdb to between 2015 and 2017). General notes on the study: In model experiments, template switching captured roughly one uniquely barcoded TCR beta cDNA molecule for every two T cells. Using deep sequencing normalized with unique cDNA molecular identifiers, the study measured how TCR beta repertoire diversity changes with age. The donors were split into four age groups: young (average 16 years), middle-aged (around 37), aged (about 62) and long-lived (under 85). To avoid experimental bias, donors of different ages were spread randomly across the sequencing lanes. The study analyzed two additional independent replicas of 1 million unique cDNA reads from the same blood draw for two donors, one aged 18 to 30 and one aged 80 or older.

Per the germline V gene, SGHVS is the CDR1 and FNYEAQ is the CDR2. The CDR3 measures 15 amino acids from cysteine to phenylalanine. Only the CDR3 portion is preserved as DNA: 45 bases, with reading frame beginning at the first base. V lost 5 bases and J lost 1 base, and the count of bases not matched to a germline gene is 6. The investigation overall reported the following: Because donor CMV infection status was unknown, age-related changes in expanded clonotypes were potentially confounded. Estimates of total diversity based on one million sequenced T cells were regarded as lower bounds and as underestimates. There was a strong correlation between observed TCR beta diversity and the percentage of naive T cells measured by flow cytometry. As age increased, observed TCR beta diversity per million T cells dropped in a roughly linear way, and a significant reduction was already evident by age 40. Compared with the aged group, the long-lived group had more naive CD4+ T cells, fewer expanded clones and increased TCR diversity, suggesting age selection. Because profiling used bulk unsorted PBMCs, naive and antigen-experienced compartments could not be compared conclusively.

The library was prepared using 5' RACE. A second roughly 6 to 11 cycle PCR used a sample-barcoded 5' primer and a J-beta primer mix. Each TCR beta cDNA molecule received a unique molecular identifier from a template-switch 5' adaptor carrying 12 random nucleotides. Each sample yielded at least 2.5 million CDR3-containing paired-end reads. First-strand cDNA was synthesized from all RNA with the Mint cDNA synthesis kit, primed by a TRBC-specific oligonucleotide. Following uracil-DNA glycosylase treatment, all cDNA underwent a first 18-cycle PCR with the universal primers M1SS and BC2_uni_R. Per the original workflow: Each sample was normalized by randomly selecting 1 million high-quality reads, each carrying a distinct molecular identifier. Instead of being binned into consensus sequences, reads that shared molecular identifiers were thrown out. MiTCR, run with a Q25 quality threshold and the strictest error-elimination algorithm, handled CDR3 identification, clonotype clustering and error correction. A nonparametric unseen species model using Euler transformation provided a lower-bound estimate of total TCR beta diversity. TCRdb trimmed public reads at Q25 via fastp, called clones via MiXCR and kept in-frame beta chains. Every CDR3 protein is listed once, alongside the most common genes and DNA of its rows. TCRdb, not the authors, supplied the V and J calls. This sample comprises around 2 million distinct CDR3 sequences, around 40% of them detected only once. In total, the top ten clones hold 20% to 25% of the sample.

This clonotype came up many times. Its antigen remains undetermined. The record has no base qualities; no much larger clone is one base away. The approximately 39 donors, aged roughly 6 to 95 years, were systemically healthy Caucasian individuals from Russia. Each donor gave roughly 11 milliliters of peripheral blood, drawn into EDTA-treated Vacutainer tubes. Ficoll-Paque density-gradient centrifugation was used to isolate PBMCs, with at least 7 million obtained per sample. Trizol reagent was used to extract total RNA from the PBMCs, yielding at least 5.5 micrograms per sample. For every donor, an aliquot of PBMCs went through flow cytometry to measure the percentages of naive CD45RAhigh/CD27high T cells.

The sequence is built from TRBV7-6 and TRBJ2-7; 9 of the junction bases match TRBD2. This receptor was taken from a human donor in good health. The specimen sequenced was blood. The CDR3: CASSKTSGVSYEQYF. The DNA sequence follows: TGTGCCAGCAGCAAGACTAGCGGTGTATCCTACGAGCAGTACTTC.